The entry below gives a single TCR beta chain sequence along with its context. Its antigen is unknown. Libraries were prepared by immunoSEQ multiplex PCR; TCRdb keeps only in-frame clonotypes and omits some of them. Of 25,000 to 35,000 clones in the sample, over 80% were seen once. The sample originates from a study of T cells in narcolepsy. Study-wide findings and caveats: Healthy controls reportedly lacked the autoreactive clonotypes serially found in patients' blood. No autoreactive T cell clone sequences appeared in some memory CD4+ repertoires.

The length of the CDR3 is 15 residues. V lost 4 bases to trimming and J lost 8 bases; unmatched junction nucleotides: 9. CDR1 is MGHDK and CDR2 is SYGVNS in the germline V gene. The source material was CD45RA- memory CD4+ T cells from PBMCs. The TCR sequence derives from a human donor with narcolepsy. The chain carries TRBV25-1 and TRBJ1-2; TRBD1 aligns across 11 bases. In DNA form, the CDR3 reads TGTGCCAGCAGTGGACGGCCCGGACAGGGGGCAGGCTACACCTTC. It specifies CASSGRPGQGAGYTF.